The rows below give T cell receptor beta chains drawn from one sample of a study of human T cells and chemical hapten exposure. Each CDR3 protein gets one entry after TCRdb re-called the RACE reads with MiXCR. The table includes 35,000 to 55,000 distinct CDR3 sequences, 3.5% to 4% detected once. The specimen was whole blood. All receptors derive from a human donor in good health. Some clones in this sample may be carry-over from other donors' samples. Each CDR3 is given with its conserved first and last residue. The order of the fields is J gene, V gene, clone size, D gene, CDR3 DNA, CDR3 protein. A D gene is named only where the DNA matches it firmly. Clone size is not always given. Where it is, it says once, few, many or a class for expanded clones.

TRBJ2-3	TRBV29-1	many	TRBD1	TGCAGCGTTGAAGTCCCCACAGGGGGTTGGGTTACCACAGATACGCAGTATTTT	CSVEVPTGGWVTTDTQYF
TRBJ2-1	TRBV12-3/TRBV12-4	many	-	TGTGCCAGCAGCGCGGGCCCCTCCTACAATGAGCAGTTCTTC	CASSAGPSYNEQFF
TRBJ1-1	TRBV13	few	TRBD1	TGTGCCAGCAGCTTCCGAAGTGGACAGGGGGATGAAGCTTTCTTT	CASSFRSGQGDEAFF
TRBJ2-1	TRBV24-1	many	-	TGTGCCACTGAGCAGGGCGCCTACAATGAGCAGTTCTTC	CATEQGAYNEQFF
TRBJ2-3	TRBV20-1	many	-	TGCAGTGCTAGTTATGGGGGAGATAACCGCCCAGATACGCAGTATTTT	CSASYGGDNRPDTQYF
TRBJ2-1	TRBV20-1	many	-	TGCAGTGCTCGAGCCCGAGGAGCGGCAATGGCCAATGAGCAGTTCTTC	CSARARGAAMANEQFF
TRBJ2-3	TRBV3-1	many	-	TGTGCCAGCAGCAGTAGCGGAGGCACAGATACGCAGTATTTT	CASSSSGGTDTQYF
TRBJ1-1	TRBV6-4	many	-	TGTGCCAGCACCGCGGGGGACACTGAAGCTTTCTTT	CASTAGDTEAFF
TRBJ2-2	TRBV3-1	-	-	TGTGCCAGCAGCCAAAGCCCGGGGGCAACGAACACCGGGGAGCTGTTTTTT	CASSQSPGATNTGELFF
TRBJ1-5	TRBV29-1	many	-	TGCAGCGTCCTGGACAACTTCAATCAGCCCCAGCATTTT	CSVLDNFNQPQHF
TRBJ2-1	TRBV6-1	many	TRBD2	TGTGCCAGCAGTGACCCCGGACTAGCGGAGGCCTACAATGAGCAGTTCTTC	CASSDPGLAEAYNEQFF
TRBJ2-1	TRBV11-1	many	-	TGTGCCAGCAGCTTACAGCGGTCAGTCCATGAGCAGTTCTTC	CASSLQRSVHEQFF
TRBJ1-6	TRBV12-3/TRBV12-4	-	-	TGTGCCAGCAGTTTTGGACTGTCTAATTCACCCCTCCACTTT	CASSFGLSNSPLHF
TRBJ2-7	TRBV14	many	TRBD2	TGTGCCAGCAGCTTTGGACTAGACGGACCCTACGAGCAGTACTTC	CASSFGLDGPYEQYF
TRBJ2-3	TRBV28	many	TRBD2	TGTGCCAGCAGCTGGACTAGCGGGAGTGTGCACACAGATACGCAGTATTTT	CASSWTSGSVHTDTQYF
TRBJ2-5	TRBV4-1	many	TRBD1	TGCGCCAGCAGCCAAGAGGCCGGGACAGTTAAAGAGACCCAGTACTTC	CASSQEAGTVKETQYF
TRBJ1-6	TRBV20-1	many	-	TGCAGTGCCCAGCCCTGGACAGCAGATTCACCCCTCCACTTT	CSAQPWTADSPLHF
TRBJ2-5	TRBV3-1	many	-	TGTGCCAGCAGCCAAGGAAGGGCCCAGTACTTC	CASSQGRAQYF
TRBJ2-7	TRBV28	many	TRBD2	TGTGCCAGCAGTCAGCGGGAGTGGTCCTACGAGCAGTACTTC	CASSQREWSYEQYF
TRBJ2-1	TRBV9	many	-	TGTGCCAGCAGCGCCAGTAGCGGACGCTACAATGAGCAGTTCTTC	CASSASSGRYNEQFF
TRBJ2-3	TRBV27	many	TRBD2	TGTGCCAGCAGTTTATCGTGGACTAGCGGGAAGAGGACGAATTTT	CASSLSWTSGKRTNF
TRBJ2-7	TRBV2	many	-	TGTGCCAGCAGTGCGGGGTTCTACGAGCAGTACTTC	CASSAGFYEQYF
TRBJ1-1	TRBV30	-	TRBD1	TGTGCCTGTGGACAGGGAACGGCTTTCTTT	CACGQGTAFF
TRBJ2-3	TRBV6-4	medium-sized	TRBD2	TGTGCCAGCAGTGACTCGACGAGGGCGGGAGGGCTGACAGATACGCAGTATTTT	CASSDSTRAGGLTDTQYF
TRBJ2-4	TRBV5-1	many	TRBD2	TGCGCCAGCAGGCCGGGGACTAGCGGGAGGGCGAACATTCAGTACTTC	CASRPGTSGRANIQYF
TRBJ2-6	TRBV7-8	many	-	TGTGCCAGCAGCCTCCAATGGGGCTCTGGGGCCAACGTCCTGACTTTC	CASSLQWGSGANVLTF
TRBJ2-3	TRBV11-2	many	TRBD2	TGTGCCAGCAGCTTAGCGGTCAGCGGGATAGCAGATACGCAGTATTTT	CASSLAVSGIADTQYF
TRBJ2-7	TRBV13	many	TRBD2	TGTGCCAGCAGCGGACTAGCGGGAGGCGCCGAGCAGTACTTC	CASSGLAGGAEQYF
TRBJ2-1	TRBV4-1	many	-	TGCGCCAGCAGCCAAGTCGATCTAGGGTTCAGCTCCTACAATGAGCAGTTCTTC	CASSQVDLGFSSYNEQFF
TRBJ1-1	TRBV11-2	many	-	TGTGCCAGCGGCGTCTGGGGGGCGGCTGAAGCTTTCTTT	CASGVWGAAEAFF
TRBJ1-6	TRBV7-9	-	-	TGTGCCAGCGGACTTTTGGAGGGGAATAATTCACCCCTCCACTTT	CASGLLEGNNSPLHF
TRBJ1-6	TRBV25-1	many	-	TGTGCCAGCAGTGAATACGGGGGAAATAATTCACCCCTCCACTTT	CASSEYGGNNSPLHF
TRBJ2-5	TRBV28	many	TRBD2	TGTGCCTCAGGCGGGGGGTTGGTTCATGCAGAGACCCAGTACTTC	CASGGGLVHAETQYF
TRBJ2-5	TRBV13	-	TRBD1	TGTGCCAGCAGCCTACGACAGGGAATGGGTGAGACCCAGTACTTC	CASSLRQGMGETQYF
TRBJ2-7	TRBV12-3/TRBV12-4	many	-	TGTGCCAGCAGTTTAGGGGGAACAGGGTACTCCTACGAGCAGTACTTC	CASSLGGTGYSYEQYF
TRBJ2-1	TRBV2	many	-	TGTGCCAGCAGGGCCCGCGGGTCCAACTCCTACAATGAGCAGTTCTTC	CASRARGSNSYNEQFF
TRBJ2-7	TRBV3-1	many	TRBD2	TGTGCCAGCAGCCTGGGACTAGCGGGGGGACTCGAGCAGTACTTC	CASSLGLAGGLEQYF
TRBJ2-3	TRBV27	many	-	TGTGCCAGCAGCTTCGTCGCAGATACGCAGTATTTT	CASSFVADTQYF
TRBJ1-2	TRBV28	many	TRBD1	TGTGCCAGCAGTTTCGGGGGACAGGGCCATGGCTACACCTTC	CASSFGGQGHGYTF
TRBJ2-1	TRBV5-1	many	TRBD2	TGCGCCAGCAGCTCTCTAGCGGGAGCGGGCAATGAGCAGTTCTTC	CASSSLAGAGNEQFF
TRBJ2-3	TRBV27	many	-	TGTGCCAGCGGCGTATCCGCAGATACGCAGTATTTT	CASGVSADTQYF
TRBJ1-1	TRBV6-6	many	-	TGTGCCAGCAGTTATGTGTCGGGACGCTCTGAAGCTTTCTTT	CASSYVSGRSEAFF
TRBJ2-3	TRBV10-3	many	TRBD1	TGTGCCATCTGCAGGGGGAGTTTGGATACGCAGTATTTT	CAICRGSLDTQYF
TRBJ1-5	TRBV7-2	many	-	TGTGCCAGCACCAAGCATAGCAATCAGCCCCAGCATTTT	CASTKHSNQPQHF
TRBJ1-6	TRBV30	many	-	TGTGCCTGGAGGAGAGGGGATTCACCCCTCCACTTT	CAWRRGDSPLHF
TRBJ2-3	TRBV10-1	many	-	TGCGCCAGCAGTGGTCACGGCCGCACAGATACGCAGTATTTT	CASSGHGRTDTQYF
TRBJ2-5	TRBV6-5	many	-	TGTGCCAGCAGTTACGTACAGGGTCGGGAGACCCAGTACTTC	CASSYVQGRETQYF
TRBJ2-1	TRBV9	many	TRBD1	TGTGCCAGCAGCCTTGGGACAGGGGAGCAGTTCTTC	CASSLGTGEQFF
TRBJ1-3	TRBV29-1	few	-	TGCAGCGTTGATAGGGGGAACACCATATATTTT	CSVDRGNTIYF
TRBJ1-5	TRBV7-8	-	-	TGTGCCAGCAGCCCAGGGAGCAATCAGCCCCAGCATTTT	CASSPGSNQPQHF
TRBJ2-7	TRBV5-1	many	-	TGCGCCAGCAGCTTGGTGGTCCGGACTTTAGACGAGCAGTACTTC	CASSLVVRTLDEQYF
TRBJ2-3	TRBV28	many	TRBD2	TGTGCCAGCAGTTCGGGACTAGCGGGAGGACAAGATACGCAGTATTTT	CASSSGLAGGQDTQYF
TRBJ2-3	TRBV3-1	many	-	TGTGCCAGCAGCCAAGAAGGGACACCACAGGCAGATACGCAGTATTTT	CASSQEGTPQADTQYF
TRBJ1-6	TRBV12-3/TRBV12-4	many	-	TGTGCCAGCAGTTTAGCACGGGGGCTCACCTATAATTCACCCCTCCACTTT	CASSLARGLTYNSPLHF
TRBJ1-2	TRBV7-3	few	-	TGTGCCAGCAGCCAACCCGGGGGGGGATGGGGCTACACCTTC	CASSQPGGGWGYTF
TRBJ1-1	TRBV4-2	-	-	TGTGCCAGCAGCCCTCCATTTACCCAAGCTTTCTTT	CASSPPFTQAFF